Each of the 22 T cell receptor beta chains below was sequenced from the same sample in a study of long-term antiretroviral therapy in people with HIV. At survey level, the immunoSEQ assay was run in its v3.0 version. TCRdb's table, derived via immunoSEQ multiplex PCR, lists solely in-frame clones and lacks some. The repertoire holds 15,000 to 20,000 clones, with roughly nine tenths as singletons. Sample: unsorted PBMCs, taken 0.5 years after starting antiretroviral therapy. The source of these receptors is a man in his forties with HIV.

CDR3 amino acids: CASSPGQGDYGYTF. The CDR3 nucleotides are TGCGCCAGCAGCCCCGGACAGGGGGACTATGGCTACACCTTC. V and J are TRBV5-1 and TRBJ1-2, with 10 bases aligning to TRBD1. This CDR3 has 14 amino acids. Germline CDR1 SGHRS, CDR2 YFSETQ. V was clipped by 4 bases and J by 3 bases; unmatched bases: 3. The variable domain in full, completed from reference TRBV5-1 and TRBJ1-2, reads KAGVTQTPRYLIKTRGQQVTLSCSPISGHRSVSWYQQTPGQGLQFLFEYFSETQRNKGNFPGRFSGRQFSNSRSEMNVSTLELGDSALYLCASSPGQGDYGYTFGSGTRLTVV.

J is TRBJ2-1 and V is TRBV27; no clear D. CDR1 and CDR2 (germline): MNHEY, SMNVEV (reference sequence). The V gene lost 8 bases and the J gene lost 0 bases, with 14 bases spanning the gap. CDR3 length equals 15 residues. CDR3 DNA: TGTGCCAGCGACCCTATGTTAAGCTCCTACAATGAGCAGTTCTTC. Translating gives CASDPMLSSYNEQFF.

The chain uses TRBV7-9 and TRBJ1-4, with 10 bases fitting TRBD1. CDR1 and CDR2 (germline): SEHNR, FQNEAQ (reference sequence). The CDR3 covers 15 residues. The J segment lost 3 bases and the V segment lost 5 bases, leaving 3 bases of the junction unmatched. CDR3 coding DNA: TGTGCCAGCAGCACAGACAGGGGGCCTAATGAAAAACTGTTTTTT. This sequence encodes CASSTDRGPNEKLFF.

The chain is built from TRBV27 and TRBJ2-1, with 10 positions matching TRBD2. The germline V gene has CDR1 MNHEY and CDR2 SMNVEV (reference sequence). V lost 8 bases, J lost 4 bases, and 8 bases stayed unmatched. The CDR3 length is 15 residues. The CDR3 DNA sequence: TGTGCCAGCGCCATAACTAGCGGGGATTACAATGAGCAGTTCTTC. Protein sequence: CASAITSGDYNEQFF.

The V and J genes are TRBV5-1 and TRBJ2-3; D could derive from TRBD1 or TRBD2 (5 bases each). There are 15 residues in the CDR3. V was clipped by 4 bases and J by 0 bases, with 12 bases between them. Germline lookup yields CDR1 SGHRS and CDR2 YFSETQ. The CDR3 DNA reads TGCGCCAGCAGCCCCGGGACGGCAAGCACAGATACGCAGTATTTT. Protein product: CASSPGTASTDTQYF.

The chain combines TRBV27 with TRBJ1-1; D perhaps matches TRBD1 (6 bases). The CDR3 length is 15 residues. V dropped 6 bases and J dropped 4 bases, with 18 bases sitting between them. CDR1 MNHEY and CDR2 SMNVEV come from the germline V gene (reference sequence). The DNA for the CDR3 is TGTGCCAGCAGGCCCCAGGGGACGGGTGGCACTGAAGCTTTCTTT. Protein sequence: CASRPQGTGGTEAFF.

V usage is TRBV13 and J usage is TRBJ1-4, with unresolved D. The CDR3 covers 17 residues. Trimming took off 0 bases at V and 7 bases at J, with 18 bases between the two ends. Germline-derived CDR1 and CDR2 are PRHDT and FYEKMQ (reference sequence). CDR3 coding DNA: TGTGCCAGCAGCTTAGGAGGCTGGCCGGGCGAGGGTGAAAAACTGTTTTTT. This encodes CASSLGGWPGEGEKLFF.

In its sample, this clone was seen once. V gene TRBV11-2 combines with J gene TRBJ2-5; no definite D call. This CDR3 is 14 amino acids long. Germline CDR1 SGHAT, CDR2 FQNNGV. V was shortened by 7 bases and J by 2 bases, with 14 bases between the two germline ends. The CDR3 region is CASTPVGGQETQYF. The CDR3 nucleotides are TGTGCCAGCACCCCGGTGGGCGGACAAGAGACCCAGTACTTC.

The gene calls are TRBV5-4 and TRBJ1-4; maybe TRBD1 (5 bases). Germline CDR1 is SGHNT and CDR2 is YYREEE (reference sequence). There are 16 residues in the CDR3. V lost 2 bases, J lost 2 bases, and 13 bases lay in between. CDR3 sequence: CASSFGTPSTNEKLFF. For the CDR3, the DNA is TGTGCCAGCAGCTTTGGGACGCCGTCTACTAATGAAAAACTGTTTTTT.

The rearrangement joins TRBV28 to TRBJ2-7, with 8 bases that match TRBD1. V lost 7 bases to trimming and J lost 3 bases; unmatched junction nucleotides: 5. The CDR3 contains 13 residues. Germline V gene data show CDR1 as MDHEN and CDR2 as SYDVKM. The CDR3 loop reads CASTGQGFYEQYF. The CDR3 DNA sequence: TGTGCCAGCACCGGACAGGGCTTCTACGAGCAGTACTTC.

The V gene is TRBV27, the J gene TRBJ2-7; 7 positions agree with TRBD2. The germline gives CDR1 MNHEY, CDR2 SMNVEV (reference sequence). The CDR3 is 15 amino acids. V shed 2 bases and J 4 bases; nucleotides not matched to a gene: 8. As DNA, the CDR3 is TGTGCCAGCAGTTTAAGCGCTAGCGGATTTTACGAGCAGTACTTC. It is translated as CASSLSASGFYEQYF.

The gene calls are TRBV5-1 and TRBJ1-1, with 10 bases identical to TRBD1. The CDR3 runs to 15 residues. V lost 6 bases and J lost 1; bases outside the gene matches: 6. Germline lookup yields CDR1 SGHRS and CDR2 YFSETQ. CDR3 DNA sequence: TGCGCCAGCAAAGGGACAGGGGCTTCGAACACTGAAGCTTTCTTT. It encodes CASKGTGASNTEAFF.

The V gene is TRBV18, the J gene TRBJ1-2; possible D gene TRBD1, 5 bases. The CDR3 totals 14 residues. Trimming took 5 bases from V and 14 from J, leaving 24 bases between them. Germline assignment: CDR1 KGHSH and CDR2 LQKENI. DNA for the CDR3: TGTGCCAGCTCAGGGTCCGGGACCCCCTTAATCGGGACCTTC. Translating gives CASSGSGTPLIGTF.

V usage is TRBV7-9 and J usage is TRBJ2-1, with D possibly being TRBD1 (5 bases). Trimming removed 4 bases at V and 3 bases at J, with 10 bases between. From germline, CDR1 is SEHNR and CDR2 FQNEAQ (reference sequence). The CDR3 is 14 amino acids. CDR3 protein: CASSSPTGYNEQFF. The CDR3 nucleotides read TGTGCCAGCAGCTCTCCCACAGGCTACAATGAGCAGTTCTTC.

V usage is TRBV9 and J usage is TRBJ1-5; no definite D call. The V gene's germline CDR1 is SGDLS and CDR2 YYNGEE. Trimming shortened V by 4 bases and J by 4 bases, and 12 bases separated the two germline ends. This CDR3 is built from 14 residues. CDR3 sequence: CASSPDSSNQPQHF. The DNA for the CDR3 is TGTGCCAGCAGCCCAGACTCATCTAATCAGCCCCAGCATTTT.

This chain uses TRBV19 with TRBJ2-2, with 8 bases fitting TRBD1. V gave up 3 bases and J gave up 4 bases; unmatched junction bases: 7. From germline, CDR1 is LNHDA and CDR2 SQIVND (reference sequence). This CDR3 has 16 amino acids. The CDR3 nucleotides are TGTGCCAGTAGTATCGTCGACAGGGGTTTCACCGGGGAGCTGTTTTTT. Encoded protein: CASSIVDRGFTGELFF.

The V call is TRBV6-1, the J call TRBJ2-1; D gene uncertain. V was pared by 10 bases and J by 3 bases, with 10 bases between. Germline V lookup: CDR1 MNHNS, CDR2 SASEGT. CDR3 length: 12 amino acids. The CDR3 coding sequence is TGTGCCATCTCCCTTAGCTACAATGAGCAGTTCTTC. Translated: CAISLSYNEQFF.

This clone qualifies as medium-sized (0.01 to 0.1%). The chain uses TRBV7-9 and TRBJ2-1; 8 positions agree with TRBD2. This CDR3 has 17 residues. V lost 3 bases and J lost 8; bases outside the gene matches: 15. The V gene's germline CDR1 is SEHNR and CDR2 FQNEAQ (reference sequence). CDR3 sequence reads: CASSFEVRFSGNYEQFF. The CDR3 DNA sequence: TGTGCCAGCAGCTTTGAGGTCCGGTTTAGCGGGAACTATGAGCAGTTCTTC. Using reference TRBV7-9 and TRBJ2-1 for the parts outside the CDR3, the full variable domain is DTGVSQNPRHKITKRGQNVTFRCDPISEHNRLYWYRQTLGQGPEFLTYFQNEAQLEKSRLLSDRFSAERPKGSFSTLEIQRTEQGDSAMYLCASSFEVRFSGNYEQFFGPGTRLTVL.

This rearrangement joins TRBV4-1 to TRBJ2-7, with D tentatively TRBD2 (6 bases). The CDR3 extends over 15 amino acids. V lost 1 base and J 4 bases, leaving 14 bases between the germline ends. Germline assignment: CDR1 MGHRA and CDR2 YSYEKL. CDR3 DNA sequence: TGCGCCAGCAGCCAAGTTTACCGGGAGTTGTACGAGCAGTACTTC. Translated: CASSQVYRELYEQYF.

V is TRBV15 and J is TRBJ2-5; D unclear. Germline CDR1 LNHNV, CDR2 YYDKDF (reference sequence). The length of the CDR3 is 15 residues. The V end lost 4 bases, the J end lost 3 bases, and 15 bases lay between the germline ends. CDR3 in amino acids: CATSKITNYEETQYF. The CDR3 DNA reads TGTGCCACCAGCAAGATAACTAACTATGAAGAGACCCAGTACTTC.

V is TRBV5-1 and J is TRBJ1-2; a weak D match, TRBD1 (5 bases). The V and J ends lost 3 bases and 4 bases respectively, with 10 bases between them. The CDR3 has 13 residues. Germline V gives CDR1 SGHRS, CDR2 YFSETQ. Here the CDR3 reads CASSSDSSYGYTF. Here the CDR3 DNA reads TGCGCCAGCAGCTCCGACAGCAGCTATGGCTACACCTTC.

This sequence joins TRBV27 and TRBJ1-5, with a possible D match to TRBD1 (5 bases). Germline values: CDR1 MNHEY, CDR2 SMNVEV (reference sequence). This CDR3 has 15 amino acids. V lost 8 bases, J lost 3 bases, and 17 bases lay in between. This CDR3 reads CASQGGGNNNQPQHF. DNA of the CDR3: TGTGCCAGCCAGGGTGGAGGGAACAACAATCAGCCCCAGCATTTT.